A single sample gave rise to the 21 T cell receptor beta chains below, sequenced in a study of T cell changes during pregnancy in multiple sclerosis. TCRdb's copy holds only in-frame clones and misses some; the assay was immunoSEQ multiplex PCR. This table has tens of thousands of clones, approximately 91% appearing once. Sequences were derived from CD4+ T cells from peripheral blood mononuclear cells, sampled in the second trimester of pregnancy. The receptors were sampled from a female donor with multiple sclerosis, enrolled in a pregnancy study.

This clone was counted once. The rearrangement links TRBV2 to TRBJ2-1; 7 bases are shared with TRBD1. Trimming at V came to 7 bases and at J to 5 bases, leaving 5 bases not matched to a gene. This CDR3 region has 13 residues. Germline V lookup: CDR1 SNHLY, CDR2 FYNNEI. CDR3 sequence reads: CASTPQGNNEQFF. CDR3 nucleotide sequence: TGTGCCAGCACCCCACAGGGGAACAATGAGCAGTTCTTC.

The chain uses TRBV7-2 and TRBJ1-1, with 7 bases aligning to TRBD1. Trimming cost V 5 bases and J 1 base; bases outside gene matches: 7. This CDR3 contains 15 residues. CDR1 is SGHTA, CDR2 FQGNSA, per germline. The CDR3 DNA sequence: TGTGCCAGCAGCCAAGGGGGCAACTGGAACACTGAAGCTTTCTTT. Translating it yields CASSQGGNWNTEAFF.

This rearrangement joins TRBV4-2 to TRBJ2-7; 7 bases line up with TRBD2. The CDR3 consists of 15 residues. V was pared by 1 base and J by 4 bases, with 7 bases of the junction left unmatched. Germline lookup yields CDR1 LGHNA and CDR2 YNFKEQ. In DNA, the CDR3 is TGTGCCAGCAGCCAAGTAATCGATAGCGGGTACGAGCAGTACTTC. This codes for CASSQVIDSGYEQYF.

V gene TRBV2 combines with J gene TRBJ2-7; D gene uncertain. Germline lookup yields CDR1 SNHLY and CDR2 FYNNEI. V was cut by 7 bases and J by 7 bases, with 17 bases left in between. The CDR3 covers 13 residues. Here the CDR3 DNA reads TGTGCCAGCACCGGAAATGACGGCGGTGAGCAGTACTTC. Translating it yields CASTGNDGGEQYF.

The J gene is TRBJ1-2, the V gene TRBV6-1, with 9 nucleotides matching TRBD1. CDR1 and CDR2 from the germline V gene are MNHNS and SASEGT. There are 15 residues in the CDR3. Losses at the gene ends were 7 bases for V and 6 bases for J; bases not matched to a gene: 12. The CDR3 sequence: CASNPDRGGFHGYTF. The CDR3 DNA sequence: TGTGCCAGCAATCCGGACAGGGGAGGGTTTCATGGCTACACCTTC.

This clone showed up just a few times. The genes are TRBV4-2 and TRBJ1-6; 7 positions match TRBD1. Germline values: CDR1 LGHNA, CDR2 YNFKEQ. The V segment lost 3 bases and the J segment 13 bases; nucleotides outside the gene matches: 12. This CDR3 spans 15 amino acids. The CDR3 DNA sequence: TGTGCCAGCAGCCAGCAGAGGGACAGCCGGCGGCCCCTCCACTTT. Translating it yields CASSQQRDSRRPLHF.

This chain connects TRBV7-2 to TRBJ1-2, with a tentative D call TRBD1 (6 bases). Germline CDR1 SGHTA, CDR2 FQGNSA. V was pared by 1 base and J by 5 bases, with 11 bases between. The length of the CDR3 is 14 residues. The CDR3 here is CASSLDSGAYGYTF. The CDR3 DNA follows: TGTGCCAGCAGCTTAGACTCAGGGGCATATGGCTACACCTTC.

J is TRBJ1-1 and V is TRBV15; D uncertain. V was cut by 1 base and J by 8 bases, with 11 bases left in between. This CDR3 comprises 13 residues. The germline CDR1 and CDR2 sequences are LNHNV and YYDKDF (reference sequence). CDR3 nucleotides: TGTGCCACCAGCAGAGGGTCGGGAAGGGAAGCTTTCTTT. Its translation is CATSRGSGREAFF.

This rearrangement joins TRBV4-2 to TRBJ2-1, with 9 bases aligning to TRBD1. The V segment lost 3 bases and the J segment 3 bases; nucleotides outside the gene matches: 6. From germline, CDR1 is LGHNA and CDR2 YNFKEQ. This CDR3 contains 16 residues. CDR3 in DNA: TGTGCCAGCAGCCAGGCGGGACAGGGCAACTACAATGAGCAGTTCTTC. This gives the protein CASSQAGQGNYNEQFF.

J is TRBJ2-7 and V is TRBV19; possible D gene TRBD1, 6 bases. Germline V gene sequence: CDR1 LNHDA, CDR2 SQIVND (reference sequence). The CDR3 extends over 16 amino acids. With 3 bases removed from V and 4 bases from J, the gap between germline ends came to 19 bases. The CDR3 sequence is CASSIQGQFGQYEQYF. DNA of the CDR3: TGTGCCAGTAGTATTCAAGGACAGTTCGGGCAGTACGAGCAGTACTTC.

This chain links TRBV4-1 with TRBJ1-5; 8 bases map to TRBD1. J was trimmed by 3 bases and V by 6 bases; bases with no gene match: 16. CDR3 length: 18 amino acids. Germline V gene data show CDR1 as MGHRA and CDR2 as YSYEKL. CDR3 nucleotide sequence: TGCGCCAGCAGACGGGAAGCAGGGGGCTTTGGTAACAATCAGCCCCAGCATTTT. Encoded protein: CASRREAGGFGNNQPQHF.

The chain couples TRBV18 to TRBJ1-5; 10 bases line up with TRBD1. Germline lookup yields CDR1 KGHSH and CDR2 LQKENI. The CDR3 runs to 15 residues. V lost 2 bases to trimming and J lost 5 bases; unmatched junction nucleotides: 3. CDR3 sequence reads: CASSPRTGGDQPQHF. The CDR3 DNA sequence: TGTGCCAGCTCACCAAGGACAGGGGGAGATCAGCCCCAGCATTTT. Combining the CDR3 with reference TRBV18 and TRBJ1-5 gives the whole variable domain NAGVMQNPRHLVRRRGQEARLRCSPMKGHSHVYWYRQLPEEGLKFMVYLQKENIIDESGMPKERFSAEFPKEGPSILRIQQVVRGDSAAYFCASSPRTGGDQPQHFGDGTRLSIL.

This clone has only one observation. The chain recombines TRBV27 with TRBJ2-7; no definite D call. The CDR3 has 14 residues. Germline V gene sequence: CDR1 MNHEY, CDR2 SMNVEV (reference sequence). The V and J ends lost 7 bases and 0 bases respectively, with 13 bases between them. The CDR3 loop reads CASTSLTASYEQYF. The CDR3 coding sequence is TGTGCCAGCACCTCCCTTACAGCCTCCTACGAGCAGTACTTC.

This clone was recorded once. CDR3 protein: CASSTWTGHSNQPQHF. The CDR3 DNA is TGTGCCAGCAGTACATGGACAGGGCATAGCAATCAGCCCCAGCATTTT. V is TRBV27 and J is TRBJ1-5; TRBD1 matches 8 bases. CDR1 is MNHEY, CDR2 SMNVEV, per germline (reference sequence). V lost 5 bases to trimming and J lost 0 bases; unmatched junction nucleotides: 6. This CDR3 has 16 amino acids.

The V and J genes are TRBV29-1 and TRBJ2-5; TRBD2 is a possible D gene (6 bases). Germline assignment: CDR1 SQVTM and CDR2 ANQGSEA. The CDR3 consists of 12 residues. V was trimmed by 2 bases and J by 5 bases, leaving 9 bases between them. The CDR3 spells CSVEPGTETQYF. Written as DNA, the CDR3 is TGCAGCGTTGAACCAGGGACTGAGACCCAGTACTTC.

The chain employs TRBV4-3 and TRBJ1-1, with 7 bases lining up with TRBD1. The J segment lost 0 bases and the V segment lost 3 bases, leaving 7 bases of the junction unmatched. The CDR3 totals 16 residues. Per the germline V gene, CDR1 is LGHNA and CDR2 is YSLEER. Here the CDR3 reads CASSHDFGTVNTEAFF. In nucleotides, the CDR3 is TGCGCCAGCAGCCACGATTTCGGGACAGTGAACACTGAAGCTTTCTTT.

This rearrangement joins TRBV6-4 to TRBJ2-2; 9 bases are shared with TRBD1. The CDR3 covers 15 residues. Germline assignment: CDR1 MRHNA and CDR2 SNTAGT. Losses at the gene ends were 2 bases for V and 4 bases for J; bases not matched to a gene: 2. The CDR3 nucleotides read TGTGCCAGCAGTGACCCGGGACAGGGCACCGGGGAGCTGTTTTTT. Its protein is CASSDPGQGTGELFF.

This chain uses TRBV7-2 with TRBJ2-5, with 9 bases fitting TRBD1. The CDR3 runs to 14 residues. The V segment lost 6 bases and the J segment 4 bases; nucleotides outside the gene matches: 6. Germline loops: CDR1 SGHTA, CDR2 FQGNSA. The CDR3 spells CASRPPGQGETQYF. CDR3 nucleotide sequence: TGTGCCAGCAGACCTCCGGGACAGGGAGAGACCCAGTACTTC.

The chain is built from TRBV5-1 and TRBJ1-5; a possible D gene is TRBD1 (5 bases). CDR1 is SGHRS, CDR2 YFSETQ, per germline. V shed 2 bases and J shed 5 bases, with 14 bases lying between them. The CDR3 has 15 residues. DNA for the CDR3: TGCGCCAGCAGCTTCTCGGGGGTCTCAGATCAGCCCCAGCATTTT. Its protein product is CASSFSGVSDQPQHF.

The J gene is TRBJ2-1, the V gene TRBV7-3; perhaps TRBD2 as D (5 bases). The CDR3 length is 14 residues. Germline CDR1 is SGHTA and CDR2 is FQGTGA. Trimming pared 1 base from V and 5 bases from J, leaving 9 bases between. The CDR3 loop is CASSLSRGNNEQFF. Written as DNA, the CDR3 is TGTGCCAGCAGCTTAAGTCGAGGGAACAATGAGCAGTTCTTC.

This clone appeared once. This chain uses TRBV2 with TRBJ2-1; TRBD1 matches at 7 bases. V was pared by 0 bases and J by 8 bases, with 10 bases of the junction left unmatched. CDR3 length: 16 amino acids. The germline V gene encodes CDR1 SNHLY and CDR2 FYNNEI. The CDR3 coding sequence is TGTGCCAGCAGTGAAGCGCTTCGAGGGGGCCCGGATGAGCAGTTCTTC. Its protein product is CASSEALRGGPDEQFF.